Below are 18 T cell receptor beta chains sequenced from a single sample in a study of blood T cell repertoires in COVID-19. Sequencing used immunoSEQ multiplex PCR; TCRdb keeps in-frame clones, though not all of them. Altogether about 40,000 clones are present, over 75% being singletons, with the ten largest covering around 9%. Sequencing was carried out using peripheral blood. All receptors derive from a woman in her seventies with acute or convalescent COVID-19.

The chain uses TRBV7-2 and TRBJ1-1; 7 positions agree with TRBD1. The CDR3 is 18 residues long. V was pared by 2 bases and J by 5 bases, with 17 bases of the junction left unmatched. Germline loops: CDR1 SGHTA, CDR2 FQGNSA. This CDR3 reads CASSLRAWQGESGTEAFF. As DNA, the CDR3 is TGTGCCAGCAGCTTAAGGGCATGGCAGGGGGAAAGTGGGACTGAAGCTTTCTTT.

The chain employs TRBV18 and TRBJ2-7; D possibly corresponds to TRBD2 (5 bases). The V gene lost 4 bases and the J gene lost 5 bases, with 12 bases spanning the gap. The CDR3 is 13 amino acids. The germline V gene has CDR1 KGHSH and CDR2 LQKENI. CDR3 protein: CASSLGRLNEQYV. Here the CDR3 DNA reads TGTGCCAGCTCACTGGGTCGACTAAACGAGCAGTACGTC.

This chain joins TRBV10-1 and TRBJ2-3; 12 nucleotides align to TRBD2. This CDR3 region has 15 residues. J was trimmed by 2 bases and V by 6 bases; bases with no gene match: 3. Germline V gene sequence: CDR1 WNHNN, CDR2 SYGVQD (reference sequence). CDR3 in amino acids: CASSASGGATDTQYF. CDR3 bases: TGCGCCAGCAGCGCTAGCGGGGGGGCCACAGATACGCAGTATTTT.

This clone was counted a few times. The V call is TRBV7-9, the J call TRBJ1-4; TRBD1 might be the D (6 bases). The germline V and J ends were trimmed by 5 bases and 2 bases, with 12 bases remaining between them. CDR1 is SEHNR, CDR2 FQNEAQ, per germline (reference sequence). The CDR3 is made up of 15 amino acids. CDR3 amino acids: CASSGHRDTNEKLFF. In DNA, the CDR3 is TGTGCCAGCAGCGGCCACAGGGACACTAATGAAAAACTGTTTTTT.

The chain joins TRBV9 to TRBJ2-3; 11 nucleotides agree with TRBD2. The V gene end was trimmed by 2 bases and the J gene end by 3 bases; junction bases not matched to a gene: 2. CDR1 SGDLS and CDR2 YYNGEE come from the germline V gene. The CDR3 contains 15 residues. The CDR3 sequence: CASSVSGRGTDTQYF. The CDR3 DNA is TGTGCCAGCAGCGTTAGCGGGAGGGGTACAGATACGCAGTATTTT. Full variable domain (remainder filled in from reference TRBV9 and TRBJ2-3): DSGVTQTPKHLITATGQRVTLRCSPRSGDLSVYWYQQSLDQGLQFLIQYYNGEERAKGNILERFSAQQFPDLHSELNLSSLELGDSALYFCASSVSGRGTDTQYFGPGTRLTVL.

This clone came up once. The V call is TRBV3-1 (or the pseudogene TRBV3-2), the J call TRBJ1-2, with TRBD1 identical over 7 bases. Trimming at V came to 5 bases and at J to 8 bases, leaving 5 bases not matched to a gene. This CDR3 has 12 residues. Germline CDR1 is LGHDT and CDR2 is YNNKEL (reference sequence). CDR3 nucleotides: TGTGCCAGCAGCTTGGACAGGTACGGCTACACCTTC. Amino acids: CASSLDRYGYTF.

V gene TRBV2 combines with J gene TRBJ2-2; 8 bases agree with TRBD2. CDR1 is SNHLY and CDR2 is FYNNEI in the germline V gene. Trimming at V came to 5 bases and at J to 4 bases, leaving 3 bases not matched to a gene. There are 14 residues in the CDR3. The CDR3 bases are TGTGCCAGCAGTACCGGGACTAGCACCGGGGAGCTGTTTTTT. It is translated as CASSTGTSTGELFF.

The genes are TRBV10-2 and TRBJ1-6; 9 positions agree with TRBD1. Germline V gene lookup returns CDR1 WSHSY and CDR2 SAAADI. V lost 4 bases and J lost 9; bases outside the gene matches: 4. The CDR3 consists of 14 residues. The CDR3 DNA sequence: TGCGCCAGCAGTGTCGGGACAGGGACTTCACCCCTCCACTTT. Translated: CASSVGTGTSPLHF.

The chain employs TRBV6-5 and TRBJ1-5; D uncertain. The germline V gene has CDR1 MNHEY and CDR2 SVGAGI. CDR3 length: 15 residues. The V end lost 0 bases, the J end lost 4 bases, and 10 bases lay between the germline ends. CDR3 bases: TGTGCCAGCAGTTACTCCGAGGGTGGGAATCAGCCCCAGCATTTT. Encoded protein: CASSYSEGGNQPQHF.

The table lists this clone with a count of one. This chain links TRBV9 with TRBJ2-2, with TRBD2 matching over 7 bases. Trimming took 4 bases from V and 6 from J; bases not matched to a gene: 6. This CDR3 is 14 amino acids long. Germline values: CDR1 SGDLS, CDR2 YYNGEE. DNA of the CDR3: TGTGCCAGCAGCCCCGGGACTACCCCCGGGGAGCTGTTTTTT. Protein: CASSPGTTPGELFF.

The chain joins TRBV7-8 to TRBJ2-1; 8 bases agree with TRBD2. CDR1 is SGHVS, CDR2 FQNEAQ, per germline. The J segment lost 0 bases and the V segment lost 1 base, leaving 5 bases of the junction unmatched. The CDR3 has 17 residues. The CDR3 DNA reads TGTGCCAGCAGCTTAGGACGCGGGAGGAGCTCCTACAATGAGCAGTTCTTC. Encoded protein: CASSLGRGRSSYNEQFF.

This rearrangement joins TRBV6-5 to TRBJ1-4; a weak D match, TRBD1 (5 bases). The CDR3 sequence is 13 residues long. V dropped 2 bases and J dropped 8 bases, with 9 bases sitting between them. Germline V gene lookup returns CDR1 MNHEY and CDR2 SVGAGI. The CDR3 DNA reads TGTGCCAGCAGTTACAGGGGATGGGAAAAACTGTTTTTT. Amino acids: CASSYRGWEKLFF.

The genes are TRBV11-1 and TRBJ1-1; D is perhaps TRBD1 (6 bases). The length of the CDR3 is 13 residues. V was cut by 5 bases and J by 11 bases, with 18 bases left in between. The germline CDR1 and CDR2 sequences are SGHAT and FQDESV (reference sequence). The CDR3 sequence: CASSPNRASLAFF. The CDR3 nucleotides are TGTGCCAGCAGCCCGAACAGGGCGTCTTTGGCTTTCTTT.

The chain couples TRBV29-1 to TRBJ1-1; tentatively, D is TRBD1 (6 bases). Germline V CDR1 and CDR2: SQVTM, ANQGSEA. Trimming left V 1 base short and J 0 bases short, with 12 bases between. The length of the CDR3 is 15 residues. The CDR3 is CSVEVTGLMNTEAFF. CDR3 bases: TGCAGCGTTGAAGTAACAGGGTTAATGAACACTGAAGCTTTCTTT.

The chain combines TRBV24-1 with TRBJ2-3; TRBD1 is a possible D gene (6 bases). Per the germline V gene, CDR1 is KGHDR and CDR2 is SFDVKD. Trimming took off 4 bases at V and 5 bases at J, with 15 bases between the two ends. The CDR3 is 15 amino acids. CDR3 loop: CATSDRLGTIDTQYF. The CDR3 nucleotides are TGTGCCACCAGTGACCGGCTCGGGACAATAGATACGCAGTATTTT.

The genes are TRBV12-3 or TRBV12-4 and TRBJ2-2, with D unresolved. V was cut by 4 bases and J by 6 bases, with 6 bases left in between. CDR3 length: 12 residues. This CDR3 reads CASSSFAGELFF. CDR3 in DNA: TGTGCCAGCAGTTCTTTCGCCGGGGAGCTGTTTTTT.

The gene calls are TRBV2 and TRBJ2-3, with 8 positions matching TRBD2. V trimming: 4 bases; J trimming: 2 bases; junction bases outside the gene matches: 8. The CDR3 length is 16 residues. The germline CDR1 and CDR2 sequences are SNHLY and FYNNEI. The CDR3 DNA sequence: TGTGCCAGCAGTGCTGGCGGGGGGCGTATCACAGATACGCAGTATTTT. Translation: CASSAGGGRITDTQYF.

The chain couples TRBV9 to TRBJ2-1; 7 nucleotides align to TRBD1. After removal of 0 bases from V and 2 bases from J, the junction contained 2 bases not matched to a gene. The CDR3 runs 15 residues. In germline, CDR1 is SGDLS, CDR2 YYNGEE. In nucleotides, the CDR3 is TGTGCCAGCAGCGTAGTGGGACAGCCCTACAATGAGCAGTTCTTC. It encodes CASSVVGQPYNEQFF. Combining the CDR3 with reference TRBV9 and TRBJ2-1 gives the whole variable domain DSGVTQTPKHLITATGQRVTLRCSPRSGDLSVYWYQQSLDQGLQFLIQYYNGEERAKGNILERFSAQQFPDLHSELNLSSLELGDSALYFCASSVVGQPYNEQFFGPGTRLTVL.